This paragraph reports one T cell receptor (beta chain). Its antigen remains unknown. This sample stems from a study of T cell responses to AZD1222 COVID-19 vaccine. Study-level findings and limits: Within unmutated variant regions lay the reported targets of nearly half of spike-specific TCRs. Only five to seven AZD1222 recipients were seropositive at baseline. Spike as a whole was targeted by vaccine-associated CD4 TCRs, dominant at 160-218 and 743-854.

V was shortened by 2 bases and J by 4 bases, with 8 bases between the two germline ends. This CDR3 has 13 amino acids. TCRdb keeps only in-frame clones here, not all; method: immunoSEQ multiplex PCR. This table holds under 200,000 clones, approximately 90% found once. This clonotype was obtained from an adult who received the MenACWY meningococcal vaccine as a control. The J gene is TRBJ1-2, the V gene TRBV12-3 or TRBV12-4, with D hard to call. The sample in question was peripheral blood, obtained 28 days after the second dose of the MenACWY control vaccine. Here the CDR3 reads CASSLQVGYGYTF. The CDR3 DNA follows: TGTGCCAGCAGTTTACAGGTGGGCTATGGCTACACCTTC.